One T cell receptor beta chain is described in this entry. TCRdb's table, derived via immunoSEQ multiplex PCR, lists solely in-frame clones and lacks some. The data hold approximately 25,000 clones, with approximately 86% observed a single time. The data stem from a study of T cell changes during pregnancy in multiple sclerosis. V gave up 4 bases and J gave up 0 bases, with 13 bases separating them. The CDR3 spans 16 residues. Germline loops: CDR1 LNHDA, CDR2 SQIVND (reference sequence). The receptor was derived from a female donor in good health, enrolled as a control in a pregnancy study. The J gene is TRBJ1-3, the V gene TRBV19; D not certain. Sequenced here: CD8+ T cells from peripheral blood mononuclear cells, sampled in the first trimester of pregnancy. CDR3 loop: CASSRGAGFSGNTIYF. CDR3 coding DNA: TGTGCCAGTAGTAGGGGAGCGGGGTTCTCTGGAAACACCATATATTTT. The whole variable domain, remainder taken from reference TRBV19 and TRBJ1-3, is DGGITQSPKYLFRKEGQNVTLSCEQNLNHDAMYWYRQDPGQGLRLIYYSQIVNDFQKGDIAEGYSVSREKKESFPLTVTSAQKNPTAFYLCASSRGAGFSGNTIYFGEGSWLTVV.